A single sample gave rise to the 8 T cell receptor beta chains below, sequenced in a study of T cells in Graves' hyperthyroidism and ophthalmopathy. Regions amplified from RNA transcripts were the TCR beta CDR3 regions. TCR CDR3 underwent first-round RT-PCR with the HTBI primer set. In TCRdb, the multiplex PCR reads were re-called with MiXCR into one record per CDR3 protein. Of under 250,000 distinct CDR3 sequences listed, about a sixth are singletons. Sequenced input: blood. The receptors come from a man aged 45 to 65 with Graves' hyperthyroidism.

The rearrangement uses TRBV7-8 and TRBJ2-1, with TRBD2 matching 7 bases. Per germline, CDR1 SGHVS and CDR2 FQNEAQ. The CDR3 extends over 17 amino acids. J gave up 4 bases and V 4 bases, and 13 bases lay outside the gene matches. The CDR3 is CASSSRYGGGDYNEQFF. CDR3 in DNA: TGTGCCAGCAGCTCCAGATACGGGGGAGGGGATTACAATGAGCAGTTCTTC.

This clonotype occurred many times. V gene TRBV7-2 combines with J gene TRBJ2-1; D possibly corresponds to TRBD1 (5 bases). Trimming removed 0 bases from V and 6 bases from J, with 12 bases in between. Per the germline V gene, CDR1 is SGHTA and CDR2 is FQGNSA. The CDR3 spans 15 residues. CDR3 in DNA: TGTGCCAGCAGCTTAGCGTGGGGCCCAGCCAATGAGCAGTTCTTC. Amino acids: CASSLAWGPANEQFF.

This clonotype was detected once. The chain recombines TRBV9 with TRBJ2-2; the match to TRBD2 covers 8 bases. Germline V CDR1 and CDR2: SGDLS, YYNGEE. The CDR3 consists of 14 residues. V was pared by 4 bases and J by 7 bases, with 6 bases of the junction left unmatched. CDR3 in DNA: TGTGCCAGCAGCCCCGGACTAGCATTCGGGGAGCTGTTTTTT. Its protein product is CASSPGLAFGELFF. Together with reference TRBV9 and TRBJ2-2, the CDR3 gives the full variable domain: DSGVTQTPKHLITATGQRVTLRCSPRSGDLSVYWYQQSLDQGLQFLIQYYNGEERAKGNILERFSAQQFPDLHSELNLSSLELGDSALYFCASSPGLAFGELFFGEGSRLTVL.

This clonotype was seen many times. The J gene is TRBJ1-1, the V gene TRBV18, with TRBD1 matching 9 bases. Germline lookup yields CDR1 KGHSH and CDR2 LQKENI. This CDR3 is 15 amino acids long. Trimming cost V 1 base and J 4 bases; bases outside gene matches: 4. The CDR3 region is CASSPRTGEGTEAFF. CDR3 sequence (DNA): TGTGCCAGCTCACCACGGACAGGGGAGGGCACTGAAGCTTTCTTT. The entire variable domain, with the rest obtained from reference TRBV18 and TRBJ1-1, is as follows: NAGVMQNPRHLVRRRGQEARLRCSPMKGHSHVYWYRQLPEEGLKFMVYLQKENIIDESGMPKERFSAEFPKEGPSILRIQQVVRGDSAAYFCASSPRTGEGTEAFFGQGTRLTVV.

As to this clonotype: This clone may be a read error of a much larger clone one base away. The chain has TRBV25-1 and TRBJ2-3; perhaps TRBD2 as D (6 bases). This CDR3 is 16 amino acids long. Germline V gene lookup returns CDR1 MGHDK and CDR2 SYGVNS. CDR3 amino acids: CASSDLRDFRTDMQYF. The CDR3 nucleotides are TGTGCCAGCAGTGACCTCCGGGACTTTCGCACAGATATGCAGTATTTT.

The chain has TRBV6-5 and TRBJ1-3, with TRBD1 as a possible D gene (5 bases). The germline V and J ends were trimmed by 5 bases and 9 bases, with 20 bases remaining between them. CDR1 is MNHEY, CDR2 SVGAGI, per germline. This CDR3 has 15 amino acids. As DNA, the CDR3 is TGTGCCAGCAGTCCCGGGACTGGCTATAGCGGCACCATATATTTT. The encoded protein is CASSPGTGYSGTIYF.

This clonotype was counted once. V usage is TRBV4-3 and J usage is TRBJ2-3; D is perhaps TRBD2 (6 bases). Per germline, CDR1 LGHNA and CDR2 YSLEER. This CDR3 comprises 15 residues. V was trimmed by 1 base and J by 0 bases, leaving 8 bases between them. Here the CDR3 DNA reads TGCGCCAGCAGCCAAGGGAGGGTTAGCACAGATACGCAGTATTTT. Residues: CASSQGRVSTDTQYF.

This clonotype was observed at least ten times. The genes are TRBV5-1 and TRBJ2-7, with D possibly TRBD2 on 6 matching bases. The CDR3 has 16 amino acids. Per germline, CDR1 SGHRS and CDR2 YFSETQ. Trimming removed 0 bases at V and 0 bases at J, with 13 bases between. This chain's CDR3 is CASSLAGLPYSYEQYF. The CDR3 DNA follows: TGCGCCAGCAGCTTGGCCGGACTACCATACTCCTACGAGCAGTACTTC.